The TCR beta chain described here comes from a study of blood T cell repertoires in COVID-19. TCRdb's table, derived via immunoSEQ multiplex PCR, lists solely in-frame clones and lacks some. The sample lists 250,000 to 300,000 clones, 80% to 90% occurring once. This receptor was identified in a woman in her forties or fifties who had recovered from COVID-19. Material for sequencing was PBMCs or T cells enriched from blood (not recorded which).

CDR3 nucleotides: TGTGCCAGCAGCTTAGAGACTCCTCAGCCCCAGCATTTT. Encoded protein: CASSLETPQPQHF. The V gene is TRBV7-9, the J gene TRBJ1-5, with D uncertain. The V and J ends lost 1 base and 6 bases respectively, with 7 bases between them. This CDR3 has 13 residues. Per the germline V gene, CDR1 is SEHNR and CDR2 is FQNEAQ (reference sequence). Filled out from reference TRBV7-9 and TRBJ1-5, the complete variable domain reads DTGVSQNPRHKITKRGQNVTFRCDPISEHNRLYWYRQTLGQGPEFLTYFQNEAQLEKSRLLSDRFSAERPKGSFSTLEIQRTEQGDSAMYLCASSLETPQPQHFGDGTRLSIL.